The 10 T cell receptor beta chains below were found in one sample sequenced in a study of blood T cells in healthy people across ages. Then a second PCR, running about 6 to 12 cycles, was carried out with a sample-barcoded 5' primer and a J-beta primer mix. TCRdb itself ran the 5' RACE reads through MiXCR, one entry per CDR3 protein. There are hundreds of thousands of distinct CDR3 sequences in the sample; around 43% occur only once, and approximately 20% lies in the top ten. The material sequenced was blood. The receptors come from a man between 60 and 75 years old in good health.

The gene calls are TRBV9 and TRBJ2-3; 8 positions agree with TRBD2. V was clipped by 4 bases and J by 0 bases; unmatched bases: 7. The CDR3 has 16 residues. Germline V gene lookup returns CDR1 SGDLS and CDR2 YYNGEE. CDR3 protein: CASSLYSSGSTDTQYF. The CDR3 DNA follows: TGTGCCAGCAGCCTATATTCTAGCGGGAGCACAGATACGCAGTATTTT.

V gene TRBV6-2 or TRBV6-3 combines with J gene TRBJ1-2; no reliable D call. CDR1 and CDR2 from the germline V gene are MNHEY and SVGEGT. The CDR3 contains 12 residues. Trimming left V 8 bases short and J 2 bases short, with 9 bases between. CDR3 nucleotide sequence: TGTGCCAGCGTAGCGCGGAACTATGGCTACACCTTC. Translated: CASVARNYGYTF.

This clonotype was detected once. The CDR3, as DNA: TGCAGTGCTAAATCGGGGGGGGCCACAGAGACCCAGTACTTC. Translated: CSAKSGGATETQYF. The chain joins TRBV20-1 to TRBJ2-5, with 8 bases fitting TRBD2. Germline V lookup: CDR1 DFQATT, CDR2 SNEGSKA (reference sequence). CDR3 length equals 14 residues. With V trimmed by 4 bases and J by 4 bases, 8 bases remained unmatched.

This chain uses TRBV27 with TRBJ2-5, with 7 bases fitting TRBD2. In germline, CDR1 is MNHEY, CDR2 SMNVEV (reference sequence). The V segment lost 8 bases and the J segment 5 bases; nucleotides outside the gene matches: 20. The CDR3 covers 17 residues. This CDR3 reads CASRTSPGGGGSETQYF. CDR3 bases: TGTGCCAGCCGAACCAGTCCTGGGGGGGGAGGGTCGGAGACCCAGTACTTC.

This clonotype was observed a few times. This rearrangement joins TRBV6-1 to TRBJ1-2; possible D gene TRBD1, 5 bases. V shed 4 bases and J shed 3 bases, with 12 bases lying between them. Germline V gives CDR1 MNHNS, CDR2 SASEGT. The CDR3 sequence is 14 residues long. CDR3 amino acids: CASSGIRVDYGYTF. The CDR3 nucleotides are TGTGCCAGCAGTGGTATCAGGGTCGACTATGGCTACACCTTC.

The chain couples TRBV20-1 to TRBJ2-7; D gene uncertain. Germline CDR1 DFQATT, CDR2 SNEGSKA (reference sequence). The CDR3 loop spans 11 amino acids. CDR3 sequence reads: CSASEPSEQYF. For the CDR3, the DNA is TGCAGCGCCAGCGAACCCTCCGAGCAGTACTTC.

In its sample, this clonotype was seen once. The chain combines TRBV20-1 with TRBJ2-3, with a tentative D call TRBD1 (6 bases). CDR3 size: 14 residues. V lost 4 bases to trimming and J lost 1 base, with 12 bases between them. Looked up from germline, CDR1 is DFQATT and CDR2 is SNEGSKA (reference sequence). In nucleotides, the CDR3 is TGCAGTGCTACCGGGACACGACGCACAGATACGCAGTATTTT. This gives the protein CSATGTRRTDTQYF.

This clonotype came up many times. CDR3 nucleotide sequence: TGTGCCAGCAGCTTGCGCCAGGGAGATGGCTACACCTTC. Translation gives CASSLRQGDGYTF. The chain uses TRBV5-6 and TRBJ1-2; a possible D gene is TRBD1 (5 bases). The CDR3 totals 13 residues. The V gene lost 1 base and the J gene lost 6 bases, with 10 bases spanning the gap. Germline-derived CDR1 and CDR2 are SGHDT and YYEEEE.

This clonotype has just a few counts. This chain links TRBV6-5 with TRBJ2-7, with D perhaps being TRBD1 or TRBD2 (5 bases each). V was shortened by 2 bases and J by 6 bases, with 11 bases between the two germline ends. Germline CDR1 and CDR2: MNHEY and SVGAGI. The CDR3 has 13 amino acids. The CDR3: CASSYARAGEQYF. The CDR3 nucleotides are TGTGCCAGCAGTTACGCCAGGGCGGGCGAGCAGTACTTC.

CDR3 sequence (DNA): TGTGCCAGCAGCATAGGGACAACTAGCAATCAGCCCCAGCATTTT. Translated, it gives CASSIGTTSNQPQHF. The rearrangement uses TRBV7-9 and TRBJ1-5; D might be TRBD1 (6 bases). V was trimmed by 5 bases and J by 0 bases, leaving 11 bases between them. CDR1 and CDR2 from the germline V gene are SEHNR and FQNEAQ (reference sequence). The CDR3 runs to 15 residues.